This TCR beta chain was profiled in a study of CDR3 diversity in severe acne (dated by TCRdb to about 2019). This clonotype was seen repeatedly, ten times or more. What antigen it recognizes has not been identified. No base qualities exist here, and no much larger clone lies one base off it. From the cysteine up to the phenylalanine, the CDR3 has a length of 14 residues. Only the CDR3 DNA stays, 42 bases, in frame from base 1. The germline ends are 12 bases apart after V is trimmed by 4 bases and J by 2 bases. CDR1 and CDR2 (SGHRS, YFSETQ) derive from the germline V gene. Library construction relied on PCR. Sequencing instrument: Illumina HiSeq 2000. TCRdb cleaned the public reads at Q25 with fastp, built clones with MiXCR and kept in-frame beta chains. Duplicate CDR3 protein sequences are folded into a single record with the most common DNA and genes. For this sample there are 79,000 or so distinct CDR3 sequences; about 53% appear just once. The leading ten clones occupy approximately 10% of the sample.

The specimen sequenced was blood. The chain is made from TRBV5-1 and TRBJ1-2; TRBD1 could be the D gene, as 5 bases match. The sequence came from a male donor with severe acne vulgaris. In nucleotide form, the sequence is TGCGCCAGCAGCCTCCAGGGTTCCAACTATGGCTACACCTTC. This encodes CASSLQGSNYGYTF.